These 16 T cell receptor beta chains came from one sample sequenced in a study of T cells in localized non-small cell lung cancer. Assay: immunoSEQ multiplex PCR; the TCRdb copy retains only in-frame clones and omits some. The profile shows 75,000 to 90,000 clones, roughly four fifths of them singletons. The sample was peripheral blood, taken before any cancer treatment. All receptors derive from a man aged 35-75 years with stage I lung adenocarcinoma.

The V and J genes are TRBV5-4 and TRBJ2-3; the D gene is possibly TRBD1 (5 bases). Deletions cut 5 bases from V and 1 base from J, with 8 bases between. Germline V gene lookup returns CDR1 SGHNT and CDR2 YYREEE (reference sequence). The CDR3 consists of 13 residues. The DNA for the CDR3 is TGTGCCAGCAGAGGGGCCCGCACAGATACGCAGTATTTT. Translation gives CASRGARTDTQYF.

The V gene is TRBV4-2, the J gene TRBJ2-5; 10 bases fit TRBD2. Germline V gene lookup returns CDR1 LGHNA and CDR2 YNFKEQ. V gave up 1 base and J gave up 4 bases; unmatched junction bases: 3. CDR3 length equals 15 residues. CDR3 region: CASSQGTSGGETQYF. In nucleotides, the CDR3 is TGTGCCAGCAGCCAAGGGACTAGCGGAGGAGAGACCCAGTACTTC.

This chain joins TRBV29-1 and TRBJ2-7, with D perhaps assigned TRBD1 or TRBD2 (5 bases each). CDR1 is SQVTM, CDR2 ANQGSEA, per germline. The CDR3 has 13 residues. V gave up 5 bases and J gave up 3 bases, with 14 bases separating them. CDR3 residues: CSVPGGQGYEQYF. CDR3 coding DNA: TGCAGCGTTCCTGGCGGGCAGGGCTACGAGCAGTACTTC.

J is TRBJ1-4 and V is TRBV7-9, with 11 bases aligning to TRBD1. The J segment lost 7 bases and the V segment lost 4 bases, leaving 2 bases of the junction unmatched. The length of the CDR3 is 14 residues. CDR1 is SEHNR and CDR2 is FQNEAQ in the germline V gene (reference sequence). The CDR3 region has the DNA TGTGCCAGCAGCTCCGGGACAGGGGGTGAAAAACTGTTTTTT. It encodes CASSSGTGGEKLFF.

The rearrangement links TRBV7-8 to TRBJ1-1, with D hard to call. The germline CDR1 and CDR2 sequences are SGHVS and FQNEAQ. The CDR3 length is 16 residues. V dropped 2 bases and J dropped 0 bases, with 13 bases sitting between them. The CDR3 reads CASSLSSGKMNTEAFF. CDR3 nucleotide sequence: TGTGCCAGCAGCTTATCTTCAGGCAAGATGAACACTGAAGCTTTCTTT.

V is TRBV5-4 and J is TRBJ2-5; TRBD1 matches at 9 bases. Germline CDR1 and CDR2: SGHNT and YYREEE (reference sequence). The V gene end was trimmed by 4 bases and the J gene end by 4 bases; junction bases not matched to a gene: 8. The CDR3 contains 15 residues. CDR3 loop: CASSLGTGTVETQYF. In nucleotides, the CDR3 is TGTGCCAGCAGCCTGGGGACAGGGACGGTAGAGACCCAGTACTTC.

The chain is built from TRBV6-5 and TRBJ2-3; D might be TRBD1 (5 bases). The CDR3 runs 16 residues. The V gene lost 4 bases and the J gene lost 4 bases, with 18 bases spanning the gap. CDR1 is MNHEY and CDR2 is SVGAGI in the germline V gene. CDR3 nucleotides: TGTGCCAGCAGTTTGCAGGGTTACGGGTTGTCAGATACGCAGTATTTT. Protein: CASSLQGYGLSDTQYF.

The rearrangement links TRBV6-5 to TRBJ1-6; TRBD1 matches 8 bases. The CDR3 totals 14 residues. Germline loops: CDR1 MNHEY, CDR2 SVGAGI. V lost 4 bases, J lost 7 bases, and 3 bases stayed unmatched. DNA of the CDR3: TGTGCCAGCAGTTCGGGGACAGGCAATTCACCCCTCCACTTT. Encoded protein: CASSSGTGNSPLHF.

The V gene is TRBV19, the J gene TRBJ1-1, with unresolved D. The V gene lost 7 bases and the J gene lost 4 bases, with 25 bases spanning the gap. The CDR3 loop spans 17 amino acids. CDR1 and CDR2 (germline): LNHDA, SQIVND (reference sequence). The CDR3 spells CASTYSSFGGFATEAFF. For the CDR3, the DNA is TGTGCCAGTACATATAGCTCTTTCGGTGGGTTCGCCACTGAAGCTTTCTTT.

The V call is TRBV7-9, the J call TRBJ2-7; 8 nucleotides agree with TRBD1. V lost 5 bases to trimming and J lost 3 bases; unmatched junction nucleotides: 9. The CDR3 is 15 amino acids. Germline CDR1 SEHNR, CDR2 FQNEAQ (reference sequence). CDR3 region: CASSPRTGKGYEQYF. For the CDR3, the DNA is TGTGCCAGCAGCCCCCGGACAGGGAAGGGCTACGAGCAGTACTTC.

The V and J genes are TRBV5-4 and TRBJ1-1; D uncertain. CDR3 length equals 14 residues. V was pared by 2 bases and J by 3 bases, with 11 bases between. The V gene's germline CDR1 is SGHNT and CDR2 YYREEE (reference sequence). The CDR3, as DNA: TGTGCCAGCAGCTTTATGGGAATGCACACTGAAGCTTTCTTT. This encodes CASSFMGMHTEAFF.

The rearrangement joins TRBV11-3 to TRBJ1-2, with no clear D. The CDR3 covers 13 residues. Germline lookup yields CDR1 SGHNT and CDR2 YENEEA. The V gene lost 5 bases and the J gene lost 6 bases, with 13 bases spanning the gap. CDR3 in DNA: TGTGCCAGCAGCGGGAGGACGGGGAATGGCTACACCTTC. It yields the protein CASSGRTGNGYTF.

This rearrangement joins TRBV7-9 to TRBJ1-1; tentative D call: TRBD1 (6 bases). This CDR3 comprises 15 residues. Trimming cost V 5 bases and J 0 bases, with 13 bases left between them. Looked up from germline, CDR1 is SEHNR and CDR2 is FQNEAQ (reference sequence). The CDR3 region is CASSAPGHLNTEAFF. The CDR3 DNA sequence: TGTGCCAGCAGCGCTCCGGGACACTTGAACACTGAAGCTTTCTTT.

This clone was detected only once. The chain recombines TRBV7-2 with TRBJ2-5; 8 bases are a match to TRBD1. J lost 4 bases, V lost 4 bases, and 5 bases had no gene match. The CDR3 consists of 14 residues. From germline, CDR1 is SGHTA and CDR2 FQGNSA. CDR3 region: CASSYGGQGETQYF. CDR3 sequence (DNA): TGTGCCAGCAGCTACGGCGGACAGGGAGAGACCCAGTACTTC.

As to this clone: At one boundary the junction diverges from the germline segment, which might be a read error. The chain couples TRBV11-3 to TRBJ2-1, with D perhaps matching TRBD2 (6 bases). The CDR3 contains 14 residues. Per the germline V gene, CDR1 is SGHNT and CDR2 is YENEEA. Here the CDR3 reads CASSSNHGTRNQLF. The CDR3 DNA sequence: TGTGCCAGCAGCTCAAACCACGGGACTCGAAATCAGCTCTTC. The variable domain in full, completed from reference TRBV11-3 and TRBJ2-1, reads EAGVVQSPRYKIIEKKQPVAFWCNPISGHNTLYWYLQNLGQGPELLIRYENEEAVDDSQLPKDRFSAERLKGVDSTLKIQPAELGDSAVYLCASSSNHGTRNQLFGPGTRLTVL.

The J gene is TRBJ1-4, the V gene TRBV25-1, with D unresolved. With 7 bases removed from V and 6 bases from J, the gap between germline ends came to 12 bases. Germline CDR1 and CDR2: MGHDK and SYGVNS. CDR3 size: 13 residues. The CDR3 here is CASTVLGDEKLFF. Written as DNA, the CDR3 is TGTGCCAGCACCGTTCTTGGGGATGAAAAACTGTTTTTT.